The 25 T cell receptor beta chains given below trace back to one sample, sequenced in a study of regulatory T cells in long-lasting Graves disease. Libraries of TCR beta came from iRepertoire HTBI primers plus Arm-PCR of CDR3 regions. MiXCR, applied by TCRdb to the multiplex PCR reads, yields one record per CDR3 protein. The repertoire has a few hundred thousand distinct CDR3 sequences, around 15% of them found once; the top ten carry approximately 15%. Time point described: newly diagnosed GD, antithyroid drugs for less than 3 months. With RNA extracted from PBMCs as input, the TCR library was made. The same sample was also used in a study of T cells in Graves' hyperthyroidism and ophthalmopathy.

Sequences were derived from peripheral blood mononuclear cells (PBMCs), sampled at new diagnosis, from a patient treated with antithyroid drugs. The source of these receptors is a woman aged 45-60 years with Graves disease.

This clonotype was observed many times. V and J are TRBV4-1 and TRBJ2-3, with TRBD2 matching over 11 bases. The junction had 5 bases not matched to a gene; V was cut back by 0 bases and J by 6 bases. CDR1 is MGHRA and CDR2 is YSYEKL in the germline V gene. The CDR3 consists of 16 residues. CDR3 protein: CASSQERLAGGDTQYF. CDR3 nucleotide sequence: TGCGCCAGCAGCCAAGAGAGGCTAGCGGGAGGCGATACGCAGTATTTT.

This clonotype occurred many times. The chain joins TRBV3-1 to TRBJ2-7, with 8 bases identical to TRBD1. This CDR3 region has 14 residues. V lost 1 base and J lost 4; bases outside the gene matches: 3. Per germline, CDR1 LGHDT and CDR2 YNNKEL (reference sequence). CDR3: CASSQGDRGYEQYF. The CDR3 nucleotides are TGTGCCAGCAGCCAAGGCGACAGGGGATACGAGCAGTACTTC.

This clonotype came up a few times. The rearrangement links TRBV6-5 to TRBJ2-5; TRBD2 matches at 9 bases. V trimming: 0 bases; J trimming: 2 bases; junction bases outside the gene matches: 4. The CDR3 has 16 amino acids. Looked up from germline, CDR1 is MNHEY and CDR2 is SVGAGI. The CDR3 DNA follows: TGTGCCAGCAGTTACTCGACCCTAGCGGGGCAAGAGACCCAGTACTTC. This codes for CASSYSTLAGQETQYF.

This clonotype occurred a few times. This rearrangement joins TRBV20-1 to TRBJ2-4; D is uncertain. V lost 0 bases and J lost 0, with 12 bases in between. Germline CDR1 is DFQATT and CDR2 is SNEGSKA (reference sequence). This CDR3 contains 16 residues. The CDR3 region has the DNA TGCAGTGCTAGAGAGTCCGGGTCTATAGCCAAAAACATTCAGTACTTC. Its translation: CSARESGSIAKNIQYF.

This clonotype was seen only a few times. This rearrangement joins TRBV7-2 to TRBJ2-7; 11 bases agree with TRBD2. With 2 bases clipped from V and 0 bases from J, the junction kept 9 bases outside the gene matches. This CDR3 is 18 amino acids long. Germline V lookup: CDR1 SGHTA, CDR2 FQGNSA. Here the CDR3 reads CASSLFPSGRLSSYEQYF. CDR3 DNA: TGTGCCAGCAGCTTATTTCCTAGCGGGAGGTTGAGCTCCTACGAGCAGTACTTC.

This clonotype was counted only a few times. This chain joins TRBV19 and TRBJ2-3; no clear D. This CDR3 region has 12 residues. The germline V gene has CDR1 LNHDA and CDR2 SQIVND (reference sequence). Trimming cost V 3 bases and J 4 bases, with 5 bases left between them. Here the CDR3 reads CASSIAADTQYF. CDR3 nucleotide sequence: TGTGCCAGTAGTATTGCAGCAGATACGCAGTATTTT.

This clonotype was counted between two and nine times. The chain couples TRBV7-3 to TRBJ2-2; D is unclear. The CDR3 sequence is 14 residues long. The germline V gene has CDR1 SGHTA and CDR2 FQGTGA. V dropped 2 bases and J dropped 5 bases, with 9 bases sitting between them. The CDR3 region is CASSLGPLTGELFF. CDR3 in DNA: TGTGCCAGCAGCTTAGGGCCCTTAACCGGGGAGCTGTTTTTT.

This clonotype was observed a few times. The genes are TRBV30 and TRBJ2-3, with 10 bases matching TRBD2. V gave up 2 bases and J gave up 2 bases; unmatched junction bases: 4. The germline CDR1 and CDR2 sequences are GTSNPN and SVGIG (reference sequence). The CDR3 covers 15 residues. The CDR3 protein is CAWSRTSGATDTQYF. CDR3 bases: TGTGCCTGGAGTAGAACTAGCGGGGCCACAGATACGCAGTATTTT. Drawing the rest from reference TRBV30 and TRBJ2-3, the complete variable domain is SQTIHQWPATLVQPVGSPLSLECTVEGTSNPNLYWYRQAAGRGLQLLFYSVGIGQISSEVPQNLSASRPQDRQFILSSKKLLLSDSGFYLCAWSRTSGATDTQYFGPGTRLTVL.

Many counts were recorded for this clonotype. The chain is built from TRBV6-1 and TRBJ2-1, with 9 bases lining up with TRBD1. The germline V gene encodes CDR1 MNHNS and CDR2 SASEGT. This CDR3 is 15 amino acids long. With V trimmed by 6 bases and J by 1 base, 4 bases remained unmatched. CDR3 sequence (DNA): TGTGCCAGCAGGGCCGGGACAGGGTCCTACAATGAGCAGTTCTTC. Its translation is CASRAGTGSYNEQFF.

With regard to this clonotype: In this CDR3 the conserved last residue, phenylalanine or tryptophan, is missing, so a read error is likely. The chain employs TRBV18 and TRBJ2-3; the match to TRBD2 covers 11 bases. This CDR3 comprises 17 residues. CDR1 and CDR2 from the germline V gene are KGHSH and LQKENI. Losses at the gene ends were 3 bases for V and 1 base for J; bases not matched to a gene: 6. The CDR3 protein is CASSPQRLAGRTDTQYS. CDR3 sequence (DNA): TGTGCCAGCTCACCGCAGCGACTAGCGGGACGCACAGATACGCAGTATTCT.

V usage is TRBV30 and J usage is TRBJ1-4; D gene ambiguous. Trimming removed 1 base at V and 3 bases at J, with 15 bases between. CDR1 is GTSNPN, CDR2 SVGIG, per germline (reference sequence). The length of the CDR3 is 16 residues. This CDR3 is CAWSEGYSSPNEKLFF. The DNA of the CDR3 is TGTGCCTGGAGTGAGGGCTACAGTTCTCCTAATGAAAAACTGTTTTTT. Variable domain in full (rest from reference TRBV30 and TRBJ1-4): SQTIHQWPATLVQPVGSPLSLECTVEGTSNPNLYWYRQAAGRGLQLLFYSVGIGQISSEVPQNLSASRPQDRQFILSSKKLLLSDSGFYLCAWSEGYSSPNEKLFFGSGTQLSVL.

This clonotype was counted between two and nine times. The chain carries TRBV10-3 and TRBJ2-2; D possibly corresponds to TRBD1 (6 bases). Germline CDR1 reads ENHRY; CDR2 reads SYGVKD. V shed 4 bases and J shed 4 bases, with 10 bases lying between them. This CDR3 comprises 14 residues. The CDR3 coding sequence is TGTGCCATCAGTGCCGTAGGGGGCACCGGGGAGCTGTTTTTT. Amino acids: CAISAVGGTGELFF.

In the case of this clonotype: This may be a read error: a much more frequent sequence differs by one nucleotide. Here the CDR3 DNA reads TGTGCCAGCGGCTCCGGACTAGCATCCTACGAGCAGTACTTC. Translating gives CASGSGLASYEQYF. The chain is built from TRBV5-6 and TRBJ2-7; 8 bases fit TRBD2. The CDR3 is 14 residues long. The junction had 7 bases not matched to a gene; V was cut back by 7 bases and J by 1 base. CDR1 and CDR2 from the germline V gene are SGHDT and YYEEEE. Complete variable domain (other parts from reference TRBV5-6 and TRBJ2-7): DAGVTQSPTHLIKTRGQQVTLRCSPKSGHDTVSWYQQALGQGPQFIFQYYEEEERQRGNFPDRFSGHQFPNYSSELNVNALLLGDSALYLCASGSGLASYEQYFGPGTRLTVT.

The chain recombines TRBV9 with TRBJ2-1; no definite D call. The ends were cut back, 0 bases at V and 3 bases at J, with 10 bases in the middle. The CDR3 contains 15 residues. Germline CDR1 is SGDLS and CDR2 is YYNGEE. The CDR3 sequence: CASSVELRSYNEQFF. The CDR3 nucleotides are TGTGCCAGCAGCGTAGAGTTGCGGAGCTACAATGAGCAGTTCTTC.

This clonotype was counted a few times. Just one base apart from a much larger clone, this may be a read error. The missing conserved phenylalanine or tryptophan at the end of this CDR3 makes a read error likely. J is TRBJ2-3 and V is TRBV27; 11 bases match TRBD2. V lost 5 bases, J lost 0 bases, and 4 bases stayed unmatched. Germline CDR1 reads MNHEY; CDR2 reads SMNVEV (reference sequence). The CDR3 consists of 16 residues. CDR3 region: CASSVGLAGSTDTQYS. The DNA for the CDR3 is TGTGCCAGCAGTGTAGGACTAGCGGGCAGCACAGATACGCAGTATTCT.

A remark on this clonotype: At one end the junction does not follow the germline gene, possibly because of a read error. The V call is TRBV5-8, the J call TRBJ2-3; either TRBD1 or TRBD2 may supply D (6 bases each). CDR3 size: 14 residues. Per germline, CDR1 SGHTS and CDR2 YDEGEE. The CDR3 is CASSSWGARDTQCF. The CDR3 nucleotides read TGTGCCAGCAGCTCGTGGGGGGCGCGAGATACGCAGTGTTTT.

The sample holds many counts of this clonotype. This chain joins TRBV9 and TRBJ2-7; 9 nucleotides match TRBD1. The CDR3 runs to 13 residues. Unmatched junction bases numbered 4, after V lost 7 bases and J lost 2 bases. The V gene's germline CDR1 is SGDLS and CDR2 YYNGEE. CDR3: CASGGTGPYEQYF. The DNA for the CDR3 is TGTGCCAGCGGCGGGACAGGGCCCTACGAGCAGTACTTC.

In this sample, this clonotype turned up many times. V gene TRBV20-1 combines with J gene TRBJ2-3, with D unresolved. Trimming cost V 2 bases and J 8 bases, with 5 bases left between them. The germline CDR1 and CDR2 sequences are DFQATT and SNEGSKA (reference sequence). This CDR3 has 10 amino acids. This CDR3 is CSARIGTQYF. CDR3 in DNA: TGCAGTGCTAGAATCGGTACGCAGTATTTT.

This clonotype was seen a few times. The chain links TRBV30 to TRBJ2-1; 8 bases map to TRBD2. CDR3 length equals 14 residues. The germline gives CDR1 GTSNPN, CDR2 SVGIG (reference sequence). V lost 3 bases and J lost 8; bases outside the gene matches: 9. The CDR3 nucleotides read TGTGCCTGGAGGATCAGCGGGAGTTACGATGAGCAGTTCTTC. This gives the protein CAWRISGSYDEQFF.

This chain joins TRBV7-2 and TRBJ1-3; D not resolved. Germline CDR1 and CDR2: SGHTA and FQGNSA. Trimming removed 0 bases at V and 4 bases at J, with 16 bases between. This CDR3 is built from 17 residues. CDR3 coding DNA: TGTGCCAGCAGCTTAGCGGCGGGGATAAGGATGGGAAACACCATATATTTT. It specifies CASSLAAGIRMGNTIYF.

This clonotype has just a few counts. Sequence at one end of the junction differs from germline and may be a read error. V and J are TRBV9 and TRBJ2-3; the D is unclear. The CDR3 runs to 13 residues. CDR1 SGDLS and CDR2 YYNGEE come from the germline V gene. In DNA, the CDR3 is TGTACCAGCAGCGTATCGAGCGCAGATACGCAGTATTTT. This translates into CTSSVSSADTQYF.

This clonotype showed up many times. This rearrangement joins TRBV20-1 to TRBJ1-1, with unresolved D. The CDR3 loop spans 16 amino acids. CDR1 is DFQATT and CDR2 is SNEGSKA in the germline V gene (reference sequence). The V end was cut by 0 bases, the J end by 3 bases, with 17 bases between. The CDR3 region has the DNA TGCAGTGCTAGAGATCGGGCACGGGTGAGGGACACTGAAGCTTTCTTT. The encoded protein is CSARDRARVRDTEAFF.

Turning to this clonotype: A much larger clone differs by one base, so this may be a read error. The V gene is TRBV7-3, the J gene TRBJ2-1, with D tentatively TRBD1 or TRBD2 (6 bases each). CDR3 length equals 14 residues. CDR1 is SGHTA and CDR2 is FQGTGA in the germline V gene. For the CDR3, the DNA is TGTGCCAGCAGCTCGACTTTGGGGGGCAATGGGCAGTTCTTC. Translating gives CASSSTLGGNGQFF.

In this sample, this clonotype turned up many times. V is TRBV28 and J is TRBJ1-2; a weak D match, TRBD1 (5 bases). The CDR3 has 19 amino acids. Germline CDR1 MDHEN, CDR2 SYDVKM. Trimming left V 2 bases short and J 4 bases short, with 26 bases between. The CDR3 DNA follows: TGTGCCAGCAGTTTAAGCGCGGCTTTCAGGTTGGGGCTTAGCTATGGCTACACCTTC. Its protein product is CASSLSAAFRLGLSYGYTF.

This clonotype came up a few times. CDR3 protein: CASSGLGTGGPEQYF. DNA for the CDR3: TGTGCCAGCAGCGGGCTCGGGACAGGGGGGCCCGAGCAGTACTTC. The chain has TRBV5-5 and TRBJ2-7, with 11 bases identical to TRBD1. Germline V lookup: CDR1 SGHKS, CDR2 YYEKEE (reference sequence). The CDR3 runs 15 residues. V lost 4 bases and J lost 6; bases outside the gene matches: 9.